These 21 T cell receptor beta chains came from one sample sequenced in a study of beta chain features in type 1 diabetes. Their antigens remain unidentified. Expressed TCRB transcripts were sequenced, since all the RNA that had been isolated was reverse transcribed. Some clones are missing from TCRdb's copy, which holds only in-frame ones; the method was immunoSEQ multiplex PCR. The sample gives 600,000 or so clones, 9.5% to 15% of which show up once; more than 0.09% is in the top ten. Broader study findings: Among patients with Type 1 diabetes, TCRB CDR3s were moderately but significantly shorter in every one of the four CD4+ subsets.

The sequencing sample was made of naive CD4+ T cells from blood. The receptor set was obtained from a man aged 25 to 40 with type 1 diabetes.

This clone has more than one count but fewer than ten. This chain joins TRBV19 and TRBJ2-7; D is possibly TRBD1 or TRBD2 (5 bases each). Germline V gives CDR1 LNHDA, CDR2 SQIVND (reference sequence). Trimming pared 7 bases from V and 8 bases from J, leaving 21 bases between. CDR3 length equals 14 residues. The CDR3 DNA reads TGTGCCAGTACCCCCGGGACCCCCGGGGAAAAGCAGTACTTC. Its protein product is CASTPGTPGEKQYF. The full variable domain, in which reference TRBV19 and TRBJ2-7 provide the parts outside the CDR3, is DGGITQSPKYLFRKEGQNVTLSCEQNLNHDAMYWYRQDPGQGLRLIYYSQIVNDFQKGDIAEGYSVSREKKESFPLTVTSAQKNPTAFYLCASTPGTPGEKQYFGPGTRLTVT.

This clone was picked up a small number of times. CDR3 coding DNA: TGTGCCAGCTCACCGCCTACAGGGAATGGTCAGTTCTTC. Encoded protein: CASSPPTGNGQFF. The chain has TRBV18 and TRBJ2-1; D might be TRBD1 (6 bases). This CDR3 comprises 13 residues. Germline V gene data show CDR1 as KGHSH and CDR2 as LQKENI. V was pared by 3 bases and J by 13 bases, with 16 bases between.

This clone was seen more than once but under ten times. CDR3 nucleotide sequence: TGCGCCAGCAGCCTCGGTCAGGACACGTTACCCCGTACCCAGTACTTC. It translates to CASSLGQDTLPRTQYF. The chain is built from TRBV4-1 and TRBJ2-5; TRBD1 is a possible D gene (5 bases). The ends were cut back, 4 bases at V and 8 bases at J, with 23 bases in the middle. CDR3 length: 16 residues. Germline V CDR1 and CDR2: MGHRA, YSYEKL.

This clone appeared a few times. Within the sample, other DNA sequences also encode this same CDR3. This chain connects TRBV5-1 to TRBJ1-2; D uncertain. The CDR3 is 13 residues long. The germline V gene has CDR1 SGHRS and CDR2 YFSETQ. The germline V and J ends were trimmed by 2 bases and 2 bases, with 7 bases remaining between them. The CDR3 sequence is CASSFGQNYGYTF. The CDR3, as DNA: TGCGCCAGCAGCTTCGGCCAGAACTATGGCTACACCTTC.

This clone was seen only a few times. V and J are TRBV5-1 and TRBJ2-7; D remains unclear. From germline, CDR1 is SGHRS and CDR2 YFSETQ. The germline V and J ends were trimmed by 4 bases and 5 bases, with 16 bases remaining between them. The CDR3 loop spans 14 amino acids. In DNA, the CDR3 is TGCGCCAGCAGCGACGGCACCCCGGTGGACGAGCAGTACTTC. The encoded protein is CASSDGTPVDEQYF.

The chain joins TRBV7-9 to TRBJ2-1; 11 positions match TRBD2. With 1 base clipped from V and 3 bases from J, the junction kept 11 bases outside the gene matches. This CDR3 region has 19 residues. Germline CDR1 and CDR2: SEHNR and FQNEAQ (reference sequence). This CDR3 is CASSLVLLLAGAYYNEQFF. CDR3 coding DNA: TGTGCCAGCAGCTTAGTCCTTCTACTAGCGGGGGCGTACTACAATGAGCAGTTCTTC.

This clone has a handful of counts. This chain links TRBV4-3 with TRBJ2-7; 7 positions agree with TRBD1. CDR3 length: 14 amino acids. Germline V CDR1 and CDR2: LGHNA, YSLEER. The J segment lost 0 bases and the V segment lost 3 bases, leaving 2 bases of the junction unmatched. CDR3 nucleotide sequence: TGCGCCAGCAGCCACCGGGACAGCTCCTACGAGCAGTACTTC. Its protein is CASSHRDSSYEQYF.

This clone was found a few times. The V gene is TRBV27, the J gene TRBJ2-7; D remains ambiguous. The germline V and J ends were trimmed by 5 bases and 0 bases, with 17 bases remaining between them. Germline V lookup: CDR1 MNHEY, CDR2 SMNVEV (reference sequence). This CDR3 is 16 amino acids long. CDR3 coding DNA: TGTGCCAGCAGTCCCGGTCCCAACCCGAGCTCCTACGAGCAGTACTTC. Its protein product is CASSPGPNPSSYEQYF.

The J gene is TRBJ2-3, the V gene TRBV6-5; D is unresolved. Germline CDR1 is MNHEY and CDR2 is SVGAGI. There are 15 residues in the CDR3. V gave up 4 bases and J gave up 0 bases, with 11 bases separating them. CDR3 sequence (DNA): TGTGCCAGCAGTTCCTATCGTACCAGCACAGATACGCAGTATTTT. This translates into CASSSYRTSTDTQYF.

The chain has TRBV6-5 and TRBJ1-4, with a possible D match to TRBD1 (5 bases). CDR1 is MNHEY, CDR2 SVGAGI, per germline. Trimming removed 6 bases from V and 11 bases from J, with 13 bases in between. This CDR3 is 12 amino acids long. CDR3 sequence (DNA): TGTGCCAGCAGGGATGATAGGGACAAACTGTTTTTT. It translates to CASRDDRDKLFF.

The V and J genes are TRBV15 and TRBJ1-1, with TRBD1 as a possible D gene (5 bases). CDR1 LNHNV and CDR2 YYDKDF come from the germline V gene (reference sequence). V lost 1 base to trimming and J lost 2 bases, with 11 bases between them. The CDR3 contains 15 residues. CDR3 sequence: CATSRVGGSNTEAFF. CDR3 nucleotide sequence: TGTGCCACCAGCAGAGTCGGGGGGTCAAACACTGAAGCTTTCTTT.

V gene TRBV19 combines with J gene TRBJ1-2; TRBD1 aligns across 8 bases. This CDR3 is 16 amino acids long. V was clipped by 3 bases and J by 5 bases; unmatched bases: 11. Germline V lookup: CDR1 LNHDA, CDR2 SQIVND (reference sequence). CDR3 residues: CASSIVGRGRGYGYTF. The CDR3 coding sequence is TGTGCCAGTAGTATCGTCGGCAGGGGGCGAGGATATGGCTACACCTTC.

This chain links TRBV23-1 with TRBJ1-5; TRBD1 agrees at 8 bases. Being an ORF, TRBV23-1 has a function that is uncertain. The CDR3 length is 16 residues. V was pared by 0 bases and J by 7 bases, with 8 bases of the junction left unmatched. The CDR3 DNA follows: TGCGCCAGCAGTCAATCCTCTGGACAGGGCCACCAGCCCCAGCATTTT. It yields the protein CASSQSSGQGHQPQHF.

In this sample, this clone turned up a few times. This CDR3 is CASSQVPQGTGANVLTF. The DNA of the CDR3 is TGTGCCAGCAGCCAAGTCCCCCAGGGCACCGGGGCCAACGTCCTGACTTTC. The chain joins TRBV4-2 to TRBJ2-6, with a weak D call TRBD1 (5 bases). Per the germline V gene, CDR1 is LGHNA and CDR2 is YNFKEQ. The CDR3 consists of 17 residues. V shed 1 base and J shed 4 bases, with 14 bases lying between them.

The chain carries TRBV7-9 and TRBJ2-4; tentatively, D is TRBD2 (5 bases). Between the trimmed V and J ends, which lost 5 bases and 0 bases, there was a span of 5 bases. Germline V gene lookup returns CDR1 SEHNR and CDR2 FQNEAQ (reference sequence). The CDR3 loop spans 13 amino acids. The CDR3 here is CASSEGAKNIQYF. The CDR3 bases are TGTGCCAGCAGCGAGGGAGCCAAAAACATTCAGTACTTC. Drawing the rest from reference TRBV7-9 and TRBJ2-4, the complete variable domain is DTGVSQNPRHKITKRGQNVTFRCDPISEHNRLYWYRQTLGQGPEFLTYFQNEAQLEKSRLLSDRFSAERPKGSFSTLEIQRTEQGDSAMYLCASSEGAKNIQYFGAGTRLSVL.

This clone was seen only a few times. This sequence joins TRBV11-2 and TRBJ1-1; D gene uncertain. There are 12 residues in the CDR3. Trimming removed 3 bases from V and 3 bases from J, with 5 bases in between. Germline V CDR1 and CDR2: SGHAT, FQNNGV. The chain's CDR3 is CASSFSDTEAFF. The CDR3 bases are TGTGCCAGCAGCTTTTCAGACACTGAAGCTTTCTTT.

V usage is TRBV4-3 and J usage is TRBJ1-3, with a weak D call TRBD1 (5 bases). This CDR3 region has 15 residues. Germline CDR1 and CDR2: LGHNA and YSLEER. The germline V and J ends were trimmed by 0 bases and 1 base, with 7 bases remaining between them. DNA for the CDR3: TGCGCCAGCAGCCAAGATGGGGGTTCTGGAAACACCATATATTTT. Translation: CASSQDGGSGNTIYF.

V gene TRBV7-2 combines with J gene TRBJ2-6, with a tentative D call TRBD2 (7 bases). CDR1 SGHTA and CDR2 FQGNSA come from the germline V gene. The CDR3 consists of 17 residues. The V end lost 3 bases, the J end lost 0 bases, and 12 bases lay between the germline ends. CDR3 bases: TGTGCCAGCAGCTTGCGGGGGCCGAGCTCTGGGGCCAACGTCCTGACTTTC. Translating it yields CASSLRGPSSGANVLTF.

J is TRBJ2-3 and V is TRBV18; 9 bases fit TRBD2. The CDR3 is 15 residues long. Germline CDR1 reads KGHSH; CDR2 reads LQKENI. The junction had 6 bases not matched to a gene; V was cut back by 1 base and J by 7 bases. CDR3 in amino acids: CASSPLRGGGNTQYF. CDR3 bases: TGTGCCAGCTCACCACTGCGGGGGGGCGGAAATACGCAGTATTTT. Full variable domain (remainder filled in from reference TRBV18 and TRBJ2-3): NAGVMQNPRHLVRRRGQEARLRCSPMKGHSHVYWYRQLPEEGLKFMVYLQKENIIDESGMPKERFSAEFPKEGPSILRIQQVVRGDSAAYFCASSPLRGGGNTQYFGPGTRLTVL.

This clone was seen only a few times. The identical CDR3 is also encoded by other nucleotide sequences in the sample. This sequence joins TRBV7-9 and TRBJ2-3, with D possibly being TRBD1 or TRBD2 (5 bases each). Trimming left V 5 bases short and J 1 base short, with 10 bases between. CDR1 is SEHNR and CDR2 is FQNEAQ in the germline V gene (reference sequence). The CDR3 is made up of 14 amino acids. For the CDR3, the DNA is TGTGCCAGCAGCAGGGACCGAGGCACAGATACGCAGTATTTT. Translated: CASSRDRGTDTQYF.

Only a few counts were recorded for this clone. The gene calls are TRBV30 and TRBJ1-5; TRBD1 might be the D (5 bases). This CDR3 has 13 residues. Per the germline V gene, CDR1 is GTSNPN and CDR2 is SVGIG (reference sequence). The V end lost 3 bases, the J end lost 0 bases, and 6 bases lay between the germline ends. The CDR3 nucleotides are TGTGCCTGGAGGGGGGGTAGCAATCAGCCCCAGCATTTT. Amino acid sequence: CAWRGGSNQPQHF.